This T cell receptor (beta chain) was captured by sequencing in a study of T cell repertoires in cytomegalovirus infection. Across the study: Public TCR beta signatures provided an indication of both CMV infection and a matching HLA type.

The junction had 11 bases not matched to a gene; V was cut back by 5 bases and J by 6 bases. The CDR3 is 15 amino acids. Germline values: CDR1 MNHNS, CDR2 SASEGT. In regard to this clonotype: Its antigen is unknown.

Overall study findings and caveats: The cumulative frequency of public TCR beta families distinguished individuals who carried CMV together with the relevant HLA.

TCRdb processed the reads anew with MiXCR; each CDR3 protein has one entry. The sample contains 350,000 to 400,000 distinct CDR3 sequences, about 35% of which appear only once. The sample consisted of cultured PBMCs, taken from culture after CMV antigen stimulation. This sequence was found in a human donor in good health (CMV status not recorded). Some clones in this sample may be carry-over from other donors' samples. V is TRBV6-1 and J is TRBJ1-1; 8 nucleotides align to TRBD1. The CDR3 DNA reads as TGTGCCAGCAGTTCAATAAATCAGGGGGCCGCTGAAGCTTTCTTT. This sequence encodes CASSSINQGAAEAFF.